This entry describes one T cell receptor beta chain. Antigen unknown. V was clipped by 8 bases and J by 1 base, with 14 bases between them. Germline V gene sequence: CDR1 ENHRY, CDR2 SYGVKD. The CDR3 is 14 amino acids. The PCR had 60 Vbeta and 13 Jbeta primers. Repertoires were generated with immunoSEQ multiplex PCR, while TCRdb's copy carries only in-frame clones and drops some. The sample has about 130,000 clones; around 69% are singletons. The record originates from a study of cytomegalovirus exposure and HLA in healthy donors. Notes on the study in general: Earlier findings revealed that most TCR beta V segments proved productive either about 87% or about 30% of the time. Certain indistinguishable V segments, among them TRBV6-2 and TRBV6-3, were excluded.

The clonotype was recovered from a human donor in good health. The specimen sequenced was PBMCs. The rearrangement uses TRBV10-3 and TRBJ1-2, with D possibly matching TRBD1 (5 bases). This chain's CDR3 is CAIQGPNLNYGYTF. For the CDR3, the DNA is TGTGCCATCCAGGGTCCCAACCTTAACTATGGCTACACCTTC.